This TCR beta chain was sequenced for a study of beta chain features in type 1 diabetes. Sorted CD4+ subsets: naive, central memory, regulatory, stem cell-like memory (CD45RO/CCR7/CD25/CD127/CD95/CD27 panel). Since all of the isolated RNA was reverse transcribed, expressed TCRB transcripts were what got sequenced. The assay was immunoSEQ multiplex PCR, and TCRdb's table has in-frame clones only and misses some. This repertoire shows hundreds of thousands of clones, 68% found once; its top ten account for approximately 0.053%. In this sample, this clone turned up a few times. Sequencing used naive CD4+ T cells from blood. This TCR was sampled from a man aged 25 to 40 in good health.

The CDR3 reads CASSFMNEQYF. The CDR3 DNA follows: TGTGCCAGCAGCTTCATGAACGAGCAGTACTTC. V is TRBV7-9 and J is TRBJ2-7; unclear D gene. Trimming left V 3 bases short and J 5 bases short, with 5 bases between. The CDR3 extends over 11 amino acids. Per the germline V gene, CDR1 is SEHNR and CDR2 is FQNEAQ (reference sequence).